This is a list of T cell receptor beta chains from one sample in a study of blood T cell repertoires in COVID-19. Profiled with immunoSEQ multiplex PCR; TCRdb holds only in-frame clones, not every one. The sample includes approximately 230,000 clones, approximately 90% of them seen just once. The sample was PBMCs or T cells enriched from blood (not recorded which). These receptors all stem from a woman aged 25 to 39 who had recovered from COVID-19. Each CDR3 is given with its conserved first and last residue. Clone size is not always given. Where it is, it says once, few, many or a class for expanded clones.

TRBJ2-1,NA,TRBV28,CASSSSWAGPFF
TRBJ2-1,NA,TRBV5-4,CASSPPGLAGAYNEQFF
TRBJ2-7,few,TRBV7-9,CASSRAVTDTGEQYF
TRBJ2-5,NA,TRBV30,CAWSEGTIEETQYF
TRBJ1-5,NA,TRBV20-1,CSASPGTGFGQPQHF
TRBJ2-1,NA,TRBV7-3,CASSVYSGQGAGSEQFF
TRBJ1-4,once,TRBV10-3,CAISRTPGTAYEKLFF
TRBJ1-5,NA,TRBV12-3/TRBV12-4,CASSSQVGQPQHF
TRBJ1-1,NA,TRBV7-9,CASSTGAGGTEAFF
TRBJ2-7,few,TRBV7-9,CASSPRASGSYEQYF
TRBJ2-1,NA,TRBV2,CASSDRGLRNEQFF
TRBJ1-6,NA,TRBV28,CASSLPQGADNSPLHF
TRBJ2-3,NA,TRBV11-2,CASSLDETGDGVDTQYF
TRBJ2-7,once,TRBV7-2,CASSLAGGPYEQYF
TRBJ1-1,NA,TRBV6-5,CASTRGRSIAEAFF
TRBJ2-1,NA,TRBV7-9,CASSTPGTGVNEQFF
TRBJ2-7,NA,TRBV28,CASSERTYEQYF
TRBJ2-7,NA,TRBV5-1,CASSLDTPADEQYF
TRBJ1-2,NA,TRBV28,CAILRNAGVEGYTF